The rows below give T cell receptor beta chains drawn from one sample of a study of blood T cell repertoires in COVID-19. Data came from immunoSEQ multiplex PCR; TCRdb stores just in-frame clones and leaves some out. Among approximately 110,000 clones listed, about 74% were seen once. The material sequenced was peripheral blood. The receptors come from an elderly man with COVID-19, enrolled during active disease. Each CDR3 is given with its conserved first and last residue. D genes are given only for firm matches. The listing skips clone size in some rows; elsewhere it reads once, few, many or a size class.

V gene	J gene	clone size	D gene	CDR3 DNA	CDR3 protein
TRBV27	TRBJ2-7	-	TRBD2	TGTGCCAGCAGTTCCTTAGCGGGAGCGGTGTACGAGCAGTACTTC	CASSSLAGAVYEQYF
TRBV5-1	TRBJ1-2	-	TRBD1	TGCGCCAGCAGCTTTTTACAGGACAGGACCTATGGCTACACCTTC	CASSFLQDRTYGYTF
TRBV11-3	TRBJ2-1	-	-	TGTGCCAGCAGCCCGGGGGGCGGGAACTCCTACAATGAGCAGTTCTTC	CASSPGGGNSYNEQFF
TRBV7-2	TRBJ1-5	few	-	TGTGCCAGCAGCTTAGGTTCGCGGAGCAATCAGCCCCAGCATTTT	CASSLGSRSNQPQHF
TRBV4-2	TRBJ2-5	once	-	TGTGCCAGCAGCCAAGATTTTACAGGGCAAGAGACCCAGTACTTC	CASSQDFTGQETQYF
TRBV10-3	TRBJ2-1	few	TRBD2	TGTGCCATCAGTTTCACAGCGGGGGACTACAATGAGCAGTTCTTC	CAISFTAGDYNEQFF
TRBV7-6	TRBJ2-7	-	-	TGTGCCAGCAGCACCGGCGACCAGGGGTCCGGACGGGACTACGAGCAGTACTTC	CASSTGDQGSGRDYEQYF
TRBV7-9	TRBJ2-1	-	TRBD2	TGTGCCAGCAGCGTTGGGAAGGGGACTAGCGGGAGTCCGCAGTTCTTC	CASSVGKGTSGSPQFF
TRBV29-1	TRBJ2-7	-	TRBD2	TGCAGCGTTGTTTGGGAGGGCTACGAGCAGTACTTC	CSVVWEGYEQYF
TRBV5-1	TRBJ1-6	-	-	TGCGCCAGCAGCTTGGCCGGGGTTAGGTCCTATAATTCACCCCTCCACTTT	CASSLAGVRSYNSPLHF
TRBV7-3	TRBJ2-5	-	TRBD1	TGTGCCAGCAGCGTGACAGGGGGTGGGACCCAGTACTTC	CASSVTGGGTQYF
TRBV6-5	TRBJ1-5	-	TRBD1	TGTGCCAGCAGACAGGGGGATTATAGCAATCAGCCCCAGCATTTT	CASRQGDYSNQPQHF
TRBV6-5	TRBJ1-6	few	TRBD1	TGTGCCAGCAGTCAGGGGGCGAGCTCACCCCTCCACTTT	CASSQGASSPLHF
TRBV19	TRBJ2-1	-	TRBD2	TGTGCCAGTAGTTCAGCGGGAGGTTCCTACAATGAGCAGTTCTTC	CASSSAGGSYNEQFF
TRBV19	TRBJ2-3	-	-	TGTGCCAGTAGTATAGATCCGGCTAGCGTCACAGATACGCAGTATTTT	CASSIDPASVTDTQYF
TRBV6-5	TRBJ1-5	-	TRBD1	TGTGCCAGCAGTATCAGGGGGACGGGGCAGCCCCAGCATTTT	CASSIRGTGQPQHF
TRBV18	TRBJ2-7	-	TRBD2	TGTGCCAGCTCACCACTTGAGCGGGGGAGCTCCTACGAGCAGTACTTC	CASSPLERGSSYEQYF
TRBV9	TRBJ1-2	few	TRBD1	TGTGCCAGCAGCGCCTACAGGGGGCAGGGAAACTATGGCTACACCTTC	CASSAYRGQGNYGYTF
TRBV30	TRBJ1-1	-	-	TGTGCCTGGAGTGTTGGCAGGCGGAACACTGAAGCTTTCTTT	CAWSVGRRNTEAFF
TRBV6-5	TRBJ2-3	few	TRBD2	TGTGCCAGCACCCTAGCGGGAGCAGTGGCAGATACGCAGTATTTT	CASTLAGAVADTQYF
TRBV7-8	TRBJ2-7	-	TRBD2	TGTGCCAGCAGCTCCCTCGGGACTAGCGGGACCTACGAGCAGTACTTC	CASSSLGTSGTYEQYF
TRBV3-1/TRBV3-2	TRBJ2-7	few	TRBD1	TGTGCCAGCAGCCGCGGACAGGGGGTCTACGAGCAGTACTTC	CASSRGQGVYEQYF
TRBV11-2	TRBJ2-3	-	TRBD1	TGTGCCAGCAGCTTAAGACAGGGTAGCACAGATACGCAGTATTTT	CASSLRQGSTDTQYF
TRBV30	TRBJ2-3	-	TRBD2	TGTGCCTGGAGCCCCGCCCTGCGGGGGGCCCGGTATTTT	CAWSPALRGARYF
TRBV23-1	TRBJ2-3	-	TRBD1	TGCGCCAGCAGTCAACCCAGGACAGGACAGAAAGTGGATACGCAGTATTTT	CASSQPRTGQKVDTQYF
TRBV10-3	TRBJ1-1	few	TRBD1	TGTGCCATCAGTGACAGGGGGCGCGACACTGAAGCTTTCTTT	CAISDRGRDTEAFF
TRBV6-1	TRBJ2-6	-	-	TGTGCCAGCAGTGAACAGTCTGGGGCCAACGTCCTGACTTTC	CASSEQSGANVLTF
TRBV5-4	TRBJ2-1	-	TRBD1	TGTGCCAGCAGCCCGGGACAGCCCCTGGGAAGCTCCTACAATGAGCAGTTCTTC	CASSPGQPLGSSYNEQFF
TRBV15	TRBJ1-4	-	TRBD1	TGTGCCACCAGCAGAAGCCAGGGGGCCCCGGGAGAAAAACTGTTTTTT	CATSRSQGAPGEKLFF
TRBV29-1	TRBJ2-5	-	-	TGCAGCGTTGAGATGCGTGAGGAGACCCAGTACTTC	CSVEMREETQYF
TRBV28	TRBJ1-5	-	-	TGTGCCAGCAGACGCGATCCCAATCAGCCCCAGCATTTT	CASRRDPNQPQHF
TRBV11-2	TRBJ1-3	many	-	TGTGCCAGCAGCTTCGAGAAGAGCTCTGGAAACACCATATATTTT	CASSFEKSSGNTIYF
TRBV3-1/TRBV3-2	TRBJ1-2	few	TRBD1	TGTGCCAGCAGCCGAGGACAGGGGGTGGAAGGCTACACCTTC	CASSRGQGVEGYTF
TRBV5-1	TRBJ1-2	-	-	TGCGCCAGCAGCTTTACAGGGTTGTATGGCTACACCTTC	CASSFTGLYGYTF
TRBV9	TRBJ1-1	-	-	TGTGCCAGCAGCGTAGGACAGTCAAACACTGAAGCTTTCTTT	CASSVGQSNTEAFF
TRBV27	TRBJ1-4	few	-	TGTGCCAGCAGTTTCCGTCTTAATGAAAAACTGTTTTTT	CASSFRLNEKLFF
TRBV27	TRBJ1-1	many	-	TGTGCCAGCAGTCCGCTTGACACCCTGGGCACTGAAGCTTTCTTT	CASSPLDTLGTEAFF
TRBV19	TRBJ1-5	-	-	TGTGCCAGTGCACATAGCAATCAGCCCCAGCATTTT	CASAHSNQPQHF
TRBV15	TRBJ1-4	-	TRBD1	TGTGCCACCAGCTTTCGGGACAGTGCAACTAATGAAAAACTGTTTTTT	CATSFRDSATNEKLFF
TRBV9	TRBJ1-6	-	-	TGTGCCTCAGCCCGGCAGGGAAGTTCACCCCTCCACTTT	CASARQGSSPLHF
TRBV7-3	TRBJ2-1	-	TRBD2	TGTGCCAGCAGCGCAACTAGCGGGAGGTTGAATGAGCAGTTCTTC	CASSATSGRLNEQFF
TRBV5-1	TRBJ2-6	-	TRBD1	TGCGCCAGCAGCTTGGTTATTCAACCCAGGACAGGGCATTTCTCTGGGGCCAACGTCCTGACTTTC	CASSLVIQPRTGHFSGANVLTF
TRBV2	TRBJ1-4	-	-	TGTGCCAGCAGGGCAGGGGAGACTAATGAAAAACTGTTTTTT	CASRAGETNEKLFF
TRBV3-1/TRBV3-2	TRBJ2-7	-	-	TGTGCCAGCACCTTGAGCGGTAGTTACGAGCAGTACTTC	CASTLSGSYEQYF
TRBV27	TRBJ2-1	-	TRBD2	TGTGCCAGCAGCCCTCACGGGGGGAATAATTACAATGAGCAGTTCTTC	CASSPHGGNNYNEQFF
TRBV7-2	TRBJ2-1	-	-	TGTGCCAGCAGCTCCACAGTTCCCAATGAGCAGTTCTTC	CASSSTVPNEQFF
TRBV29-1	TRBJ2-3	-	-	TGCAGCGTTGCCTACAGTGGAGGTAGCACAGATACGCAGTATTTT	CSVAYSGGSTDTQYF
TRBV6-6	TRBJ1-3	-	TRBD1	TGTGCCAGCAAAAGACAGGGTTCCCTCTCTGGAAACACCATATATTTT	CASKRQGSLSGNTIYF
TRBV7-2	TRBJ2-3	few	-	TGTGCCAGCAGCCCACAGGGTCTTTCCGGCGATACGCAGTATTTT	CASSPQGLSGDTQYF